The 22 T cell receptor beta chains below all came from one sample that was sequenced in a study of vaccination and CD4 T cells after COVID-19 (dated by TCRdb to 2022 to 2024). The antigens of these receptors remain unknown. The method behind the library was PCR. Sequenced using an Illumina iSeq 100. DNA from cultured CD4+ T cells underwent TCR sequencing with the Oncomine TCR Beta short-read assay at the Johns Hopkins FTIC core. The public reads were run again by TCRdb, first through fastp at Q25 and then through MiXCR, and only productive beta chains were kept. Each CDR3 protein appears once, grouped with its most common genes and DNA. The sample table lists nearly 4,500 distinct CDR3 sequences, 25% to 35% of them with a count of one. 45% of the sample comes from the top ten. According to the study, the label for this sample's treatment or condition signals: approximately 11-day PBMC culture with coronavirus spike peptide pools or control peptides (ViraFEST assay). CD4+ T cells from unexposed donors were collected before the COVID-19 pandemic (2011-2018).

The sample was CD4+ T cells from blood, cultured in vitro. The source of these receptors is a human donor in good health.

This clonotype was seen only a few times. The V and J genes are TRBV19 and TRBJ2-1; 9 nucleotides agree with TRBD1. V dropped 3 bases and J dropped 0; count of bases not matched to a gene: 9. The CDR3 totals 18 residues. Germline lookup yields CDR1 LNHDA and CDR2 SQIVND (reference sequence). Written as DNA, the CDR3 is TGTGCCAGTAGTATGGGGACAGGGAACGCCGGCTCCTACAATGAGCAGTTCTTC. Its translation: CASSMGTGNAGSYNEQFF.

V gene TRBV6-1 combines with J gene TRBJ2-7; D is ambiguous. Germline assignment: CDR1 MNHNS and CDR2 SASEGT. This CDR3 is built from 14 residues. V was shortened by 9 bases and J by 4 bases, with 19 bases between the two germline ends. The CDR3 here is CARRSLWGKYEQYF. The CDR3 bases are TGTGCCAGACGTAGCCTCTGGGGTAAATACGAGCAGTACTTC.

This chain connects TRBV6-1 to TRBJ1-2, with D maybe TRBD1 (5 bases). Trimming pared 5 bases from V and 11 bases from J, leaving 21 bases between. Germline V gene data show CDR1 as MNHNS and CDR2 as SASEGT. The CDR3 is 14 residues long. The CDR3 is CASSITGHPKGYTF. CDR3 sequence (DNA): TGTGCCAGCAGTATCACCGGACACCCAAAAGGTTACACCTTC.

The chain combines TRBV7-3 with TRBJ2-5; TRBD2 matches 10 bases. With V trimmed by 4 bases and J by 9 bases, 11 bases remained unmatched. The CDR3 is 15 residues long. Germline-derived CDR1 and CDR2 are SGHTA and FQGTGA. This CDR3 is CASSSQRGGVEAQYF. CDR3 in DNA: TGTGCCAGCAGCTCACAGCGGGGGGGAGTGGAGGCCCAGTACTTC.

This clonotype occurred a few times. At one end, the junction sequence differs from germline, possibly due to a read error. The chain joins TRBV29-1 to TRBJ2-3; TRBD2 might be the D (6 bases). This CDR3 region has 10 residues. Germline V CDR1 and CDR2: SQVTM, ANQGSEA. DNA for the CDR3: TGTTTAGCGGGCACAGATACGCAGTATTTT. Its translation is CLAGTDTQYF.

This clonotype was picked up a small number of times. The rearrangement joins TRBV27 to TRBJ2-7; D is unresolved. The V gene lost 4 bases and the J gene lost 4 bases, with 11 bases spanning the gap. Germline values: CDR1 MNHEY, CDR2 SMNVEV (reference sequence). The CDR3 consists of 13 residues. The CDR3 loop is CASSSRWEYEQYF. For the CDR3, the DNA is TGTGCCAGCAGTTCGAGATGGGAATACGAGCAGTACTTC.

This clonotype is labeled as medium-sized. J is TRBJ1-2 and V is TRBV27, with a possible D match to TRBD1 (5 bases). Germline assignment: CDR1 MNHEY and CDR2 SMNVEV (reference sequence). Trimming shortened V by 8 bases and J by 3 bases, and 16 bases separated the two germline ends. The CDR3 is made up of 14 amino acids. The CDR3: CASSVRGGDYGYTF. CDR3 nucleotides: TGTGCCAGCTCCGTAAGGGGAGGGGACTATGGCTACACCTTC.

In its sample, this clonotype was seen a few times. The rearrangement links TRBV28 to TRBJ2-7, with TRBD2 matching 7 bases. Germline trimming cut 2 bases from V and 0 bases from J; bases unmatched to any gene: 7. CDR1 is MDHEN, CDR2 SYDVKM, per germline. The CDR3 is 16 amino acids. Written as DNA, the CDR3 is TGTGCCAGCAGTTTACCCCCGGGAGGCTTCTCCTACGAGCAGTACTTC. This sequence encodes CASSLPPGGFSYEQYF.

The chain combines TRBV20-1 with TRBJ2-3, with TRBD2 as a possible D gene (5 bases). V was clipped by 1 base and J by 1 base, with 15 bases between them. The CDR3 totals 16 residues. Germline V lookup: CDR1 DFQATT, CDR2 SNEGSKA (reference sequence). DNA of the CDR3: TGCAGTGCTAGAGCCCCTGGGATACTAGGCACAGATACGCAGTATTTT. It specifies CSARAPGILGTDTQYF.

The chain recombines TRBV20-1 with TRBJ2-7; a weak D match, TRBD2 (5 bases). The V end lost 0 bases, the J end lost 2 bases, and 17 bases lay between the germline ends. This CDR3 spans 16 amino acids. The germline V gene encodes CDR1 DFQATT and CDR2 SNEGSKA (reference sequence). In DNA form, the CDR3 reads TGCAGTGCTAGAGATCTCCGACTATTAGGGACCTACGAGCAGTACTTC. Its protein is CSARDLRLLGTYEQYF.

This chain links TRBV6-1 with TRBJ2-7, with D perhaps TRBD1 (5 bases). Germline loops: CDR1 MNHNS, CDR2 SASEGT. This CDR3 contains 17 residues. V lost 0 bases to trimming and J lost 1 base, with 16 bases between them. The CDR3 DNA sequence: TGTGCCAGCAGTGAAGCAAAGGGCAGGGCAGCGTCCTACGAGCAGTACTTC. It specifies CASSEAKGRAASYEQYF.

This chain connects TRBV10-3 to TRBJ2-1, with 8 bases identical to TRBD2. The length of the CDR3 is 15 residues. Trimming removed 2 bases from V and 2 bases from J; junction bases left unmatched: 2. Per germline, CDR1 ENHRY and CDR2 SYGVKD. CDR3 DNA sequence: TGTGCCATCAGTGAGAGCGGGGGAGCCTACAATGAGCAGTTCTTC. As protein: CAISESGGAYNEQFF.

The chain recombines TRBV7-9 with TRBJ2-3; D may be TRBD1 or TRBD2 (5 bases each). In germline, CDR1 is SEHNR, CDR2 FQNEAQ (reference sequence). Trimming removed 5 bases from V and 4 bases from J, with 13 bases in between. The CDR3 totals 14 residues. CDR3: CASSTRRGADTQYF. The CDR3 bases are TGTGCCAGCAGCACCCGCCGGGGCGCAGATACGCAGTATTTT.

The J gene is TRBJ2-5, the V gene TRBV7-9; the match to TRBD2 covers 7 bases. The CDR3 is 13 amino acids. Germline V CDR1 and CDR2: SEHNR, FQNEAQ (reference sequence). Germline trimming cut 5 bases from V and 7 bases from J; bases unmatched to any gene: 7. The CDR3 reads CASSRGSGGTQYF. CDR3 DNA sequence: TGTGCCAGCAGCAGGGGATCGGGAGGGACCCAGTACTTC.

J is TRBJ2-3 and V is TRBV6-2 or TRBV6-3; 10 bases align to TRBD2. Trimming took 7 bases from V and 4 from J; bases not matched to a gene: 11. The CDR3 length is 16 residues. Germline V gene sequence: CDR1 MNHEY, CDR2 SVGEGT. Here the CDR3 DNA reads TGTGCCAGCAACCCCCTAGCGGGAGTAGTCCCAGATACGCAGTATTTT. It is translated as CASNPLAGVVPDTQYF.

The chain couples TRBV7-3 to TRBJ1-1, with D possibly matching TRBD1 (5 bases). This CDR3 is 14 amino acids long. V lost 2 bases and J lost 1, with 8 bases in between. CDR1 is SGHTA, CDR2 FQGTGA, per germline. Written as DNA, the CDR3 is TGTGCCAGCAGCTTAGGGGGGGGGAACACTGAAGCTTTCTTT. Protein product: CASSLGGGNTEAFF.

The gene calls are TRBV7-2 and TRBJ2-1; 7 bases line up with TRBD1. The CDR3 spans 15 residues. The V segment lost 1 base and the J segment 7 bases; nucleotides outside the gene matches: 7. Germline V gene lookup returns CDR1 SGHTA and CDR2 FQGNSA. Here the CDR3 reads CASSLGKGARNEQFF. In nucleotides, the CDR3 is TGTGCCAGCAGCTTAGGAAAGGGGGCGAGGAATGAGCAGTTCTTC.

The chain combines TRBV10-3 with TRBJ2-1; 7 nucleotides match TRBD2. The CDR3 is 16 residues long. From germline, CDR1 is ENHRY and CDR2 SYGVKD. With V trimmed by 6 bases and J by 8 bases, 16 bases remained unmatched. The CDR3 sequence: CAIRSATGGVVDEQFF. The DNA for the CDR3 is TGTGCCATCAGATCCGCGACGGGAGGAGTCGTGGATGAGCAGTTCTTC.

The chain has TRBV28 and TRBJ1-2; 7 bases are a match to TRBD1. CDR3 size: 13 residues. CDR1 and CDR2 from the germline V gene are MDHEN and SYDVKM. The trim removed 3 bases at V and 6 bases at J, leaving 4 bases unmatched. CDR3 nucleotide sequence: TGTGCCAGCAGTTTGGGCAGGGGGAATGGCTACACCTTC. Translating it yields CASSLGRGNGYTF.

Relative to its sample, this clonotype is medium-sized. The V call is TRBV6-1, the J call TRBJ1-2; TRBD1 aligns across 7 bases. Trimming removed 10 bases from V and 7 bases from J; junction bases left unmatched: 9. The CDR3 runs 12 residues. The germline V gene encodes CDR1 MNHNS and CDR2 SASEGT. The CDR3 coding sequence is TGTGCCAACTACGGGACAGTACCTGGCTACACCTTC. This gives the protein CANYGTVPGYTF.

Only one count was recorded for this clonotype. V usage is TRBV9 and J usage is TRBJ2-3; 9 bases fit TRBD1. This CDR3 has 15 residues. CDR1 is SGDLS, CDR2 YYNGEE, per germline. The junction had 10 bases not matched to a gene; V was cut back by 5 bases and J by 6 bases. The CDR3 here is CASSLSGTGLDTQYF. In nucleotides, the CDR3 is TGTGCCAGCAGTCTATCCGGGACAGGGCTCGATACGCAGTATTTT.

This clonotype is labeled as medium-sized. The chain uses TRBV5-1 and TRBJ1-2; weak D call: TRBD1 (6 bases). Looked up from germline, CDR1 is SGHRS and CDR2 is YFSETQ. Trimming left V 4 bases short and J 0 bases short, with 13 bases between. There are 15 residues in the CDR3. CDR3 nucleotide sequence: TGCGCCAGCAGCGCGGGGGGCTCAGCTAACTATGGCTACACCTTC. Its translation is CASSAGGSANYGYTF.